This TCR beta chain is from a study of tumor-infiltrating lymphocytes in primary liver carcinoma. The CDR3 consists of 14 residues. Germline V lookup: CDR1 SGHAT, CDR2 FQNNGV. Study-wide results and limits: All five tumor regions shared only about 7.5-24% of top clones.

The authors made TCR beta cDNA from around 500 ng total RNA with a constant-region primer. Construction of TCR beta libraries relied on three successive nested multiplex PCR rounds employing slightly modified ARM-PCR. Both of the initial two PCR rounds ran for about 11 cycles and employed TRBV1-TRBV30 forward primers alongside a C-beta reverse primer. TCRdb reprocessed the multiplex PCR reads via MiXCR and lists one record per CDR3 protein. The table has 20,000 to 25,000 distinct CDR3 sequences, 80% seen once. Without any cell sorting, roughly 18-30 mg of bulk tissue yielded co-extracted RNA and DNA. Remarks on this clonotype: What it recognizes is unknown. Relative to the germline gene, one junction end is altered; a read error may explain this.

The sequencing sample was made of liver tumor tissue from sampling region 2. Specified subset: tumor region T2, inferior pole. The source of this sequence is a woman between 25 and 40 years old with primary liver carcinoma and hepatitis B virus infection. The chain combines TRBV11-2 with TRBJ1-1; tentatively, D is TRBD1 (6 bases). The CDR3 is CASRYTRGSAEAIF. Here the CDR3 DNA reads TGTGCCAGCAGATATACAAGGGGGAGCGCTGAAGCTATCTTT. Filled out from reference TRBV11-2 and TRBJ1-1, the complete variable domain reads EAGVAQSPRYKIIEKRQSVAFWCNPISGHATLYWYQQILGQGPKLLIQFQNNGVVDDSQLPKDRFSAERLKGVDSTLKIQPAKLEDSAVYLCASRYTRGSAEAIFGQGTRLTVV.